A single sample gave rise to the 22 T cell receptor beta chains below, sequenced in a study of human T cells and chemical hapten exposure. Time point here: healthy volunteer bleed at 2 weeks. Whole blood that had not been fractionated was the source of extracted total RNA. TCRdb analysed the RACE reads with MiXCR anew, one entry per CDR3 protein. This table has over 100,000 distinct CDR3 sequences, approximately 8.3% appearing once. Material: whole blood. The receptor set was obtained from a male donor in good health. Some clones in this sample may be carry-over from other donors' samples.

The rearrangement links TRBV4-3 to TRBJ1-2; D is ambiguous. CDR3 length: 15 residues. Per the germline V gene, CDR1 is LGHNA and CDR2 is YSLEER. V dropped 0 bases and J dropped 4 bases, with 12 bases sitting between them. CDR3 amino acids: CASSQDRGFSYGYTF. The CDR3 bases are TGCGCCAGCAGCCAAGATAGAGGGTTTTCCTATGGCTACACCTTC.

This clonotype has ten or more counts. The chain employs TRBV12-3 or TRBV12-4 and TRBJ2-1; 7 positions match TRBD2. This CDR3 region has 13 residues. Trimming cost V 3 bases and J 5 bases; bases outside gene matches: 1. This chain's CDR3 is CASSFGGNNEQFF. CDR3 DNA sequence: TGTGCCAGCAGTTTCGGGGGGAACAATGAGCAGTTCTTC.

Many counts were recorded for this clonotype. The V call is TRBV20-1, the J call TRBJ2-3, with TRBD2 matching 11 bases. CDR3 length equals 17 residues. The V segment lost 1 base and the J segment 1 base; nucleotides outside the gene matches: 7. In germline, CDR1 is DFQATT, CDR2 SNEGSKA (reference sequence). The CDR3 here is CSARAPGLAARTDTQYF. In nucleotides, the CDR3 is TGCAGTGCTAGAGCGCCGGGACTAGCGGCCCGCACAGATACGCAGTATTTT.

The rearrangement joins TRBV7-9 to TRBJ1-1; tentatively, D is TRBD1 (5 bases). The CDR3 contains 15 residues. Trimming removed 8 bases from V and 0 bases from J, with 16 bases in between. Germline CDR1 SEHNR, CDR2 FQNEAQ (reference sequence). CDR3 residues: CASWMGGTLNTEAFF. The CDR3, as DNA: TGTGCCAGCTGGATGGGGGGTACCCTGAACACTGAAGCTTTCTTT.

CDR3 bases: TGTGCTAGTGGTTTGCCGGGGGACTCCAGCTCCTACGAGCAGTACTTC. It encodes CASGLPGDSSSYEQYF. The chain carries TRBV12-5 and TRBJ2-7, with D perhaps matching TRBD2 (6 bases). Trimming took 2 bases from V and 0 from J, leaving 14 bases between them. The CDR3 is 16 amino acids. Per germline, CDR1 LGHNT and CDR2 FRNRAP. Full variable domain (rest looked up from reference TRBV12-5 and TRBJ2-7): DARVTQTPRHKVTEMGQEVTMRCQPILGHNTVFWYRQTMMQGLELLAYFRNRAPLDDSGMPKDRFSAEMPDATLATLKIQPSEPRDSAVYFCASGLPGDSSSYEQYFGPGTRLTVT.

The chain combines TRBV27 with TRBJ1-3; 8 bases line up with TRBD1. Losses at the gene ends were 5 bases for V and 0 bases for J; bases not matched to a gene: 6. The germline V gene has CDR1 MNHEY and CDR2 SMNVEV (reference sequence). The CDR3 contains 16 residues. CDR3 coding DNA: TGTGCCAGCAGTCCTCACAGGGGGGACTCTGGAAACACCATATATTTT. Protein: CASSPHRGDSGNTIYF.

This rearrangement joins TRBV9 to TRBJ2-7; D ambiguous. There are 14 residues in the CDR3. V was cut by 0 bases and J by 2 bases, with 9 bases left in between. CDR1 is SGDLS and CDR2 is YYNGEE in the germline V gene. The CDR3 bases are TGTGCCAGCAGCGTAGGGGTTTCCGCCTACGAGCAGTACTTC. Protein: CASSVGVSAYEQYF. Combining the CDR3 with reference TRBV9 and TRBJ2-7 gives the whole variable domain DSGVTQTPKHLITATGQRVTLRCSPRSGDLSVYWYQQSLDQGLQFLIQYYNGEERAKGNILERFSAQQFPDLHSELNLSSLELGDSALYFCASSVGVSAYEQYFGPGTRLTVT.

A note on this clonotype: Given a much more abundant clone one base away, this may be a read error. The chain employs TRBV2 and TRBJ1-5; the match to TRBD1 covers 7 bases. V lost 10 bases to trimming and J lost 0 bases; unmatched junction nucleotides: 0. CDR1 and CDR2 (germline): SNHLY, FYNNEI. The CDR3 is made up of 12 amino acids. The CDR3 nucleotides read TGTGCCAACAGGGGTAGCAATCAGCCCCAGCATTTT. Translated, it gives CANRGSNQPQHF.

The rearrangement uses TRBV19 and TRBJ1-1; tentatively, D is TRBD1 (6 bases). The CDR3 is 16 amino acids. Germline V lookup: CDR1 LNHDA, CDR2 SQIVND (reference sequence). The V gene lost 2 bases and the J gene lost 6 bases, with 19 bases spanning the gap. The CDR3 spells CASSITTGMGIPEAFF. The CDR3 DNA is TGTGCCAGTAGTATAACTACAGGGATGGGCATCCCTGAAGCTTTCTTT.

This chain joins TRBV2 and TRBJ1-4; D uncertain. Germline CDR1 and CDR2: SNHLY and FYNNEI. The CDR3 is 14 amino acids. Trimming took 6 bases from V and 4 from J, leaving 12 bases between them. CDR3 in DNA: TGTGCCAGCAGAGGGAACCACCTTAATGAAAAACTGTTTTTT. Protein sequence: CASRGNHLNEKLFF.

This clonotype was detected ten times or more. The chain uses TRBV20-1 and TRBJ2-5; D not certain. The V end lost 3 bases, the J end lost 4 bases, and 9 bases lay between the germline ends. The germline V gene has CDR1 DFQATT and CDR2 SNEGSKA (reference sequence). The CDR3 is made up of 12 amino acids. The CDR3 reads CSARGSAETQYF. In DNA, the CDR3 is TGCAGTGCTAGGGGGTCAGCAGAGACCCAGTACTTC.

This clonotype showed up just a few times. The chain couples TRBV6-2 or TRBV6-3 to TRBJ1-2; D gene ambiguous. Between the trimmed V and J ends, which lost 7 bases and 2 bases, there was a span of 17 bases. CDR1 is MNHEY, CDR2 SVGEGT, per germline. The CDR3 covers 15 residues. The CDR3 loop reads CASTNRGRKNYGYTF. For the CDR3, the DNA is TGTGCCAGCACCAACAGAGGACGGAAGAACTATGGCTACACCTTC.

This clonotype was observed a few times. The rearrangement uses TRBV4-3 and TRBJ2-1; 10 nucleotides agree with TRBD1. The CDR3 covers 16 residues. With 3 bases clipped from V and 4 bases from J, the junction kept 6 bases outside the gene matches. CDR1 is LGHNA, CDR2 YSLEER, per germline. The CDR3 is CASSHPGQGGYNEQFF. The CDR3 coding sequence is TGCGCCAGCAGCCACCCAGGACAGGGGGGGTACAATGAGCAGTTCTTC.

This clonotype turned up a few times. The chain joins TRBV4-3 to TRBJ2-2; 10 bases match TRBD1. After removal of 6 bases from V and 2 bases from J, the junction contained 3 bases not matched to a gene. Germline-derived CDR1 and CDR2 are LGHNA and YSLEER. The CDR3 extends over 15 amino acids. CDR3 amino acids: CASSRTGGNTGELFF. DNA of the CDR3: TGCGCCAGCAGTCGGACAGGGGGTAACACCGGGGAGCTGTTTTTT.

This clonotype showed up just a few times. The chain recombines TRBV27 with TRBJ2-1; 8 bases line up with TRBD2. Germline V gene sequence: CDR1 MNHEY, CDR2 SMNVEV (reference sequence). The ends lost 2 bases at V and 5 bases at J; junction bases unmatched: 8. The CDR3 runs 16 residues. In DNA form, the CDR3 reads TGTGCCAGCAGTTTAACGGGCGGGGGGCGAAACAATGAGCAGTTCTTC. Protein: CASSLTGGGRNNEQFF.

V usage is TRBV20-1 and J usage is TRBJ2-1, with 13 nucleotides matching TRBD2. This CDR3 has 19 amino acids. Germline V gene data show CDR1 as DFQATT and CDR2 as SNEGSKA (reference sequence). The V gene end was trimmed by 0 bases and the J gene end by 6 bases; junction bases not matched to a gene: 14. The CDR3 spells CSARDTTSGRAISGNEQFF. In DNA, the CDR3 is TGCAGTGCTAGAGACACCACTAGCGGGAGGGCTATTTCTGGCAATGAGCAGTTCTTC.

The V call is TRBV10-3, the J call TRBJ2-5; no firm D call. The ends were cut back, 2 bases at V and 3 bases at J, with 10 bases in the middle. This CDR3 contains 14 residues. CDR1 and CDR2 from the germline V gene are ENHRY and SYGVKD. This CDR3 is CAISEEVGKETQYF. The CDR3 DNA follows: TGTGCCATCAGTGAGGAGGTAGGGAAAGAGACCCAGTACTTC.

This clonotype occurred a few times. The V gene is TRBV10-3, the J gene TRBJ2-2; 11 bases fit TRBD2. This CDR3 has 15 residues. Germline-derived CDR1 and CDR2 are ENHRY and SYGVKD. The junction had 3 bases not matched to a gene; V was cut back by 6 bases and J by 3 bases. CDR3 residues: CAISELAGDTGELFF. DNA of the CDR3: TGTGCCATCAGCGAACTAGCGGGAGACACCGGGGAGCTGTTTTTT.

This clonotype has just a few counts. The V call is TRBV7-2, the J call TRBJ2-1; 8 bases are a match to TRBD2. The CDR3 length is 14 residues. Looked up from germline, CDR1 is SGHTA and CDR2 is FQGNSA. V was pared by 6 bases and J by 4 bases, with 5 bases of the junction left unmatched. The CDR3 nucleotides read TGTGCCAGCAGAAACCCGGGGGGGTACAATGAGCAGTTCTTC. Translating it yields CASRNPGGYNEQFF.

This clonotype was seen more than once but under ten times. The V and J genes are TRBV3-1 and TRBJ2-7, with D perhaps matching TRBD1 or TRBD2 (5 bases each). CDR1 is LGHDT and CDR2 is YNNKEL in the germline V gene (reference sequence). The germline V and J ends were trimmed by 3 bases and 0 bases, with 6 bases remaining between them. The CDR3 has 13 residues. The CDR3 nucleotides read TGTGCCAGCAGCCACGGGACCTCCTACGAGCAGTACTTC. Amino acids: CASSHGTSYEQYF.

This clonotype occurred a few times. J is TRBJ2-1 and V is TRBV3-1; 7 positions match TRBD1. Per the germline V gene, CDR1 is LGHDT and CDR2 is YNNKEL (reference sequence). This CDR3 has 16 residues. V was clipped by 1 base and J by 0 bases; unmatched bases: 3. The CDR3 reads CASSQGGDSSYNEQFF. For the CDR3, the DNA is TGTGCCAGCAGCCAAGGAGGGGACAGCTCCTACAATGAGCAGTTCTTC.

This clonotype was recorded many times. The V call is TRBV6-6, the J call TRBJ2-1; D is unclear. The V and J ends lost 2 bases and 16 bases respectively, with 12 bases between them. Per the germline V gene, CDR1 is MNHNY and CDR2 is SVGAGI (reference sequence). The CDR3 runs 11 residues. CDR3 amino acids: CASSYEPVFFF. Here the CDR3 DNA reads TGTGCCAGCAGTTACGAGCCAGTATTTTTCTTC.